These 10 T cell receptor beta chains were sequenced from one sample in a study of T-cell reconstitution after alpha-beta-depleted transplantation in children. Unique molecular identifiers were incorporated during preparation of the TCRbeta library. TCRdb independently ran MiXCR on the PCR reads; one entry per CDR3 protein. Among about 310,000 distinct CDR3 sequences listed, roughly 21% were seen once. The source was PBMCs, mostly from graft donor cells, collected 180 days after TCRalphabeta/CD19-depleted stem cell transplant. The receptors originated from a male patient younger than 18 who had a stem cell transplant for acute lymphoblastic leukemia, so the T cells may come from the graft donor.

The DNA for the CDR3 is TGTGCCAGCAGTTACGTTACGGGAGGGCCCTACGAGCAGTACTTC. It specifies CASSYVTGGPYEQYF. The chain combines TRBV6-2 or TRBV6-3 with TRBJ2-7, with TRBD2 matching over 8 bases. CDR3 length: 15 residues. CDR1 and CDR2 (germline): MNHEY, SVGEGT. V lost 2 bases, J lost 2 bases, and 5 bases stayed unmatched.

V gene TRBV20-1 combines with J gene TRBJ1-2; D remains unclear. Germline loops: CDR1 DFQATT, CDR2 SNEGSKA (reference sequence). The V end lost 0 bases, the J end lost 3 bases, and 11 bases lay between the germline ends. This CDR3 comprises 14 residues. Here the CDR3 reads CSAREENLHYGYTF. CDR3 sequence (DNA): TGCAGTGCTAGAGAAGAAAATTTGCACTATGGCTACACCTTC.

CDR3 in amino acids: CASSLEGTPGPYYGYTF. The CDR3 bases are TGCGCCAGCAGCTTGGAAGGCACACCGGGCCCCTATTATGGCTACACCTTC. The V and J genes are TRBV5-1 and TRBJ1-2; D is undetermined. Deletions cut 0 bases from V and 5 bases from J, with 20 bases between. CDR1 and CDR2 (germline): SGHRS, YFSETQ. The CDR3 length is 17 residues.

This clonotype was observed a few times. V usage is TRBV5-1 and J usage is TRBJ2-1; TRBD2 aligns across 8 bases. This CDR3 has 15 amino acids. With 2 bases clipped from V and 4 bases from J, the junction kept 5 bases outside the gene matches. Germline loops: CDR1 SGHRS, CDR2 YFSETQ. The CDR3 DNA reads as TGCGCCAGCAGCTTACTAGCGGATAGATACAATGAGCAGTTCTTC. Translated: CASSLLADRYNEQFF.

The chain employs TRBV5-1 and TRBJ2-7; perhaps D is TRBD1 or TRBD2 (5 bases each). The CDR3 length is 13 residues. V was trimmed by 5 bases and J by 0 bases, leaving 9 bases between them. The germline CDR1 and CDR2 sequences are SGHRS and YFSETQ. The CDR3 DNA reads TGCGCCAGCAGGGCAGGGAGCTCCTACGAGCAGTACTTC. Its translation is CASRAGSSYEQYF.

The genes are TRBV27 and TRBJ1-2; D perhaps matches TRBD1 (5 bases). The CDR3 sequence is 11 residues long. Germline CDR1 reads MNHEY; CDR2 reads SMNVEV (reference sequence). V was cut by 10 bases and J by 3 bases, with 9 bases left in between. CDR3 loop: CANTGHYGYTF. CDR3 coding DNA: TGTGCCAACACGGGACACTATGGCTACACCTTC.

This clonotype was counted a few times. This sequence joins TRBV4-1 and TRBJ2-7, with 8 bases lining up with TRBD2. Trimming at V came to 1 base and at J to 2 bases, leaving 10 bases not matched to a gene. This CDR3 contains 17 residues. Germline CDR1 is MGHRA and CDR2 is YSYEKL. The CDR3 spells CASSQVSGSGITYEQYF. The CDR3 DNA is TGCGCCAGCAGCCAAGTTTCCGGTAGCGGGATCACCTACGAGCAGTACTTC.

This clonotype was counted a few times. The chain has TRBV29-1 and TRBJ2-7; 9 positions match TRBD1. CDR3 length: 11 residues. The J segment lost 8 bases and the V segment lost 6 bases, leaving 5 bases of the junction unmatched. CDR1 SQVTM and CDR2 ANQGSEA come from the germline V gene. The CDR3 here is CSVRTGVQQYF. The DNA for the CDR3 is TGCAGCGTCCGGACAGGGGTACAGCAGTACTTC.

At least ten counts were recorded for this clonotype. The chain uses TRBV7-9 and TRBJ2-7, with D possibly matching TRBD1 (6 bases). V lost 5 bases, J lost 8 bases, and 13 bases lay in between. This CDR3 has 12 residues. The germline V gene has CDR1 SEHNR and CDR2 FQNEAQ (reference sequence). The CDR3: CASSLWTVQQYF. CDR3 coding DNA: TGTGCCAGCAGCCTGTGGACAGTCCAGCAGTACTTC.

V usage is TRBV7-2 and J usage is TRBJ2-7, with 9 bases that match TRBD2. CDR3 length: 15 residues. Looked up from germline, CDR1 is SGHTA and CDR2 is FQGNSA. After removal of 5 bases from V and 3 bases from J, the junction contained 8 bases not matched to a gene. As DNA, the CDR3 is TGTGCCAGCAGCCCCTTAGCGGGAGTTTGCTACGAGCAGTACTTC. This gives the protein CASSPLAGVCYEQYF. The full variable domain, its missing parts supplied by reference TRBV7-2 and TRBJ2-7, is GAGVSQSPSNKVTEKGKDVELRCDPISGHTALYWYRQSLGQGLEFLIYFQGNSAPDKSGLPSDRFSAERTGGSVSTLTIQRTQQEDSAVYLCASSPLAGVCYEQYFGPGTRLTVT.